The rows below give T cell receptor beta chains drawn from one sample of a study of sequential checkpoint blockade in melanoma. The data were produced by immunoSEQ multiplex PCR, yet TCRdb's version contains in-frame clones alone and is incomplete. The sample has about 5,000 clones; roughly 55% are singletons. The material sequenced was CD8+ T cells sorted from blood (inferred from file names), taken from a patient given nivolumab and ipilimumab in sequence. These receptors all stem from a human donor with melanoma. The conserved cysteine and the conserved F or W are not part of the CDR3 here. The order of the fields is D gene, CDR3 length, V gene, CDR3 protein. D genes are given only for firm matches.

D: -
length: 13
V: TRBV6-6
CDR3: ASSEERYSLNTIY

D: TRBD2
length: 15
V: TRBV27
CDR3: ASSFLSGGRGTGELF

D: -
length: 10
V: TRBV30
CDR3: AWRGADYGYT

D: -
length: 14
V: TRBV15
CDR3: ATSRDSTSGANVLT

D: TRBD2
length: 13
V: TRBV9
CDR3: ASSVGGGWVNEQY

D: -
length: 13
V: TRBV11-2
CDR3: ASSPTESGNQPQH

D: -
length: 12
V: TRBV2
CDR3: ASRRGEGNQPQH

D: -
length: 15
V: TRBV28
CDR3: ASSLLDVAVASYEQY

D: TRBD2
length: 15
V: TRBV7-2
CDR3: ASSLTSGGASSGELF

D: TRBD2
length: 14
V: TRBV6-6
CDR3: ASSYRLAGGAGELF

D: -
length: 14
V: TRBV4-3
CDR3: ASSRTGSLRNEKLF

D: TRBD1
length: 14
V: TRBV9
CDR3: ASTPGGTGITGELF

D: TRBD2
length: 13
V: TRBV28
CDR3: ASSPSRGGKETQY

D: -
length: 13
V: TRBV7-9
CDR3: ASSLLPGIQETQY

D: TRBD2
length: 16
V: TRBV28
CDR3: ASSLFGTSGTDGYEQY

D: -
length: 13
V: TRBV15
CDR3: ATSSDRAVNTEAF

D: -
length: 9
V: TRBV12-5
CDR3: ASGFVRELF

D: -
length: 12
V: TRBV5-6
CDR3: ASSPLQGETEAF

D: TRBD1
length: 14
V: TRBV7-2
CDR3: ASSLTGTGGRQPQH

D: -
length: 15
V: TRBV21-1
CDR3: ASSLILATPIRTEAF

D: -
length: 12
V: TRBV5-4
CDR3: ASSPLQGETEAF

D: -
length: 11
V: TRBV4-3
CDR3: ASSQVRGYEQY

D: TRBD1
length: 13
V: TRBV7-9
CDR3: ASSLSLSGGLEQY

D: -
length: 13
V: TRBV7-9
CDR3: ASSGDRSTNEKLF

D: -
length: 12
V: TRBV10-1
CDR3: ASSDAGINQPQH

D: TRBD1
length: 15
V: TRBV4-3
CDR3: ASSQEHSGTGGFGYT

D: TRBD1
length: 13
V: TRBV7-2
CDR3: ASSLGQGVRNEQY

D: -
length: 14
V: TRBV5-1
CDR3: ASSLRPRFVVDTQY

D: TRBD2
length: 13
V: TRBV10-3
CDR3: AISVDGGDFYEQY

D: -
length: 13
V: TRBV9
CDR3: ASSVGRQEYYEQY

D: TRBD1
length: 13
V: TRBV27
CDR3: ASSLGQGHHNEQF

D: TRBD2
length: 16
V: TRBV7-9
CDR3: ASSWRTSGGAGDNEQF

D: TRBD2
length: 11
V: TRBV7-2
CDR3: ASSLTSGGEQY

D: -
length: 13
V: TRBV5-1
CDR3: ASSLAPGDNSPLH

D: -
length: 13
V: TRBV7-9
CDR3: ASSDIKQGYYGYT

D: TRBD2
length: 13
V: TRBV30
CDR3: AWRGAGGRTGELF

D: TRBD1
length: 16
V: TRBV7-8
CDR3: ASSLGRDRDYSNQPQH

D: -
length: 16
V: TRBV5-1
CDR3: ASSLVVLTRAGPTEAF

D: TRBD1
length: 13
V: TRBV4-1
CDR3: ASSPGTGAGSPLH

D: -
length: 12
V: TRBV4-1
CDR3: ASSHGQGGDEQY

D: TRBD2
length: 12
V: TRBV9
CDR3: ASSDSAGGLEQY

D: -
length: 13
V: TRBV21-1
CDR3: ASIYPGHFNQPQH

D: -
length: 14
V: TRBV19
CDR3: ASSIDQGGVTDTQY

D: TRBD1
length: 11
V: TRBV4-3
CDR3: ASSLQGNEGYT

D: TRBD1
length: 13
V: TRBV4-3
CDR3: ASSQGAGGNTEAF

D: -
length: 12
V: TRBV4-1
CDR3: ASSQDRWPYEQY

D: TRBD2
length: 13
V: TRBV7-2
CDR3: ASSPDSGGADTQY

D: -
length: 12
V: TRBV5-5
CDR3: ASSYRGGPTEAF

D: -
length: 14
V: TRBV27
CDR3: ASSLLAETGTGELF

D: TRBD2
length: 13
V: TRBV29-1
CDR3: SVEGVQRGTYEQY

D: TRBD2
length: 13
V: TRBV19
CDR3: ASSIGLASGYEQY

D: TRBD1
length: 16
V: TRBV4-3
CDR3: ASSQDRRGGQGGYGYT

D: -
length: 13
V: TRBV18
CDR3: ASSPLDDPRGDQY

D: TRBD1
length: 12
V: TRBV15
CDR3: ATSGRTGRNEQF

D: TRBD1
length: 13
V: TRBV7-9
CDR3: ASSPRDRHNEKLF

D: TRBD2
length: 12
V: TRBV2
CDR3: ASREGLADYEQY

D: TRBD2
length: 16
V: TRBV7-9
CDR3: ASSPGTSGGASFNEQF

D: -
length: 15
V: TRBV5-1
CDR3: ASSLAAGATSNYGYT

D: -
length: 14
V: TRBV29-1
CDR3: SVEGPGERGGNEQY